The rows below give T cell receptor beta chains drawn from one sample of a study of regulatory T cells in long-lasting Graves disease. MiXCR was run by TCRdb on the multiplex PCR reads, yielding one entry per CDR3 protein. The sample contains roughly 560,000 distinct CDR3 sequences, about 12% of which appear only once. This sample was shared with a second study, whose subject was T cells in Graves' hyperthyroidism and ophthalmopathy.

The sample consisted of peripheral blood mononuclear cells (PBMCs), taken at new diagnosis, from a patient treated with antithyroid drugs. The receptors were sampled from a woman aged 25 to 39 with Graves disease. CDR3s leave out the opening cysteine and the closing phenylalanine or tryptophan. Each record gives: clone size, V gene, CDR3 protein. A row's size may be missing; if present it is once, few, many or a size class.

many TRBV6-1 ASSPRLAGGLSGELF
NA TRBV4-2 ASSQDSAADYGYT
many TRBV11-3 ASSLGLAGGFGEQF
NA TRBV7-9 ASSLGSQGAMVNQPQH
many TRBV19 ASSTGQVNEKLF
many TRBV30 AWSLTGGVNEKLF
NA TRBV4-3 ASSQEVAGGPWGDTQY
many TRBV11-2 ASSGPGLSYEQY
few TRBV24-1 ATSDLRRGLAATDTQY
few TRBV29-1 SGTHSGSLNEQF
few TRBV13 ASSSGLATDTQY